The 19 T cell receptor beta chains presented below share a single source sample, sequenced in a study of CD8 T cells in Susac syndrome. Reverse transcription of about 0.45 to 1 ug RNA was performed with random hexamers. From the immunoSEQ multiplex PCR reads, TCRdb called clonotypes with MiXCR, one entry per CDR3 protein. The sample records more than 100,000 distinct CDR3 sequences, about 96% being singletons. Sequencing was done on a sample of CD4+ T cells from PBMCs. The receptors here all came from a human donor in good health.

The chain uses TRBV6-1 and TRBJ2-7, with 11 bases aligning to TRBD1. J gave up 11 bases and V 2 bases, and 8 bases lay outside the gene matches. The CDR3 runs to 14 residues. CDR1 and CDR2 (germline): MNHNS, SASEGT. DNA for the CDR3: TGTGCCAGCAGTGAAACGAGGACAGGGGGCACGGAGTACTTC. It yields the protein CASSETRTGGTEYF.

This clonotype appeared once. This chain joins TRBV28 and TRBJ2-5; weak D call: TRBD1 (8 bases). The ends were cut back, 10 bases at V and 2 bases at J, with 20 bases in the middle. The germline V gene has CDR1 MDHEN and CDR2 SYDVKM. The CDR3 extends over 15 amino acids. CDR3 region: CATGGQEGWQETQYF. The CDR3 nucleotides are TGTGCCACGGGGGGACAGGAGGGGTGGCAAGAGACCCAGTACTTC.

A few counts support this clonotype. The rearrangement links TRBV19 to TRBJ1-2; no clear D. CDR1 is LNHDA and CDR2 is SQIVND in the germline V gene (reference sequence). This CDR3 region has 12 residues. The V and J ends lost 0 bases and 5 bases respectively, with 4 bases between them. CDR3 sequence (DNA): TGTGCCAGTAGTATAGATCGGTATGGCTACACCTTC. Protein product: CASSIDRYGYTF.

This chain's CDR3 is CASKVDGGSGYTF. For the CDR3, the DNA is TGTGCCAGCAAGGTGGATGGGGGTTCGGGCTACACCTTC. This rearrangement joins TRBV6-6 to TRBJ1-2, with a weak D call TRBD1 (5 bases). CDR3 size: 13 residues. Germline values: CDR1 MNHNY, CDR2 SVGAGI (reference sequence). Trimming left V 7 bases short and J 8 bases short, with 17 bases between.

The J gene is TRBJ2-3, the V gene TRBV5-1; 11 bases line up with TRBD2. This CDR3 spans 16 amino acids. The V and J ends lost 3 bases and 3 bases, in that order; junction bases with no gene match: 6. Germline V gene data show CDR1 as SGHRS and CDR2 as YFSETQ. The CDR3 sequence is CASSWKLAGGTDTQYF. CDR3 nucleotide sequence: TGCGCCAGCAGCTGGAAATTAGCGGGAGGGACAGATACGCAGTATTTT.

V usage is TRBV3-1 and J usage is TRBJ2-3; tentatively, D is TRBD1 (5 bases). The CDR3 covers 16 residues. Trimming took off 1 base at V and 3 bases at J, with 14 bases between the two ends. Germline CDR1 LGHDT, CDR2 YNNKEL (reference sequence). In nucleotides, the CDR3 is TGTGCCAGCAGCCAAGTAGGGGTCAGGAAGACAGATACGCAGTATTTT. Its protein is CASSQVGVRKTDTQYF.

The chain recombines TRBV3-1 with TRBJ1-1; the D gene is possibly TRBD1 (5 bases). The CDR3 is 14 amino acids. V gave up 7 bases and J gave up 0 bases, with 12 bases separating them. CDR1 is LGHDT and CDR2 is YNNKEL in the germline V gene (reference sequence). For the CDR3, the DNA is TGTGCCAGCACCTCGGACACCATGAACACTGAAGCTTTCTTT. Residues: CASTSDTMNTEAFF.

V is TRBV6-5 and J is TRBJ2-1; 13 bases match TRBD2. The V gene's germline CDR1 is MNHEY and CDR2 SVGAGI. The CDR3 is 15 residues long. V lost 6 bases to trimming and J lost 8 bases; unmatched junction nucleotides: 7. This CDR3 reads CASRLLAGGSYEQFF. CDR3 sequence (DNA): TGTGCCAGCAGGTTACTAGCGGGAGGGAGTTATGAGCAGTTCTTC.

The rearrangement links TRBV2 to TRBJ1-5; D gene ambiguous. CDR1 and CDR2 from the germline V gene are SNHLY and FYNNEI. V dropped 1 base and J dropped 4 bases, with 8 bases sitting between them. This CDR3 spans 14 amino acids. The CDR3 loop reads CASSEGRANQPQHF. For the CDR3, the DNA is TGTGCCAGCAGTGAAGGGAGGGCTAATCAGCCCCAGCATTTT.

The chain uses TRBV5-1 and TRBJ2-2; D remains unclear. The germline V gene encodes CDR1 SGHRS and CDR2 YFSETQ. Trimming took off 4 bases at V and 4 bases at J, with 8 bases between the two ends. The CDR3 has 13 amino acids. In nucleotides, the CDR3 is TGCGCCAGCAGCCCCTTGGCCACCGGGGAGCTGTTTTTT. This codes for CASSPLATGELFF.

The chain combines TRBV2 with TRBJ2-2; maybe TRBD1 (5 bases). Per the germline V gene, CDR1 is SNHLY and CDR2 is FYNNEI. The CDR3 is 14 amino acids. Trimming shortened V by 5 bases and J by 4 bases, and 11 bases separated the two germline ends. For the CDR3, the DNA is TGTGCCAGCAGTCCCCGACAGACCACCGGGGAGCTGTTTTTT. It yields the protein CASSPRQTTGELFF.

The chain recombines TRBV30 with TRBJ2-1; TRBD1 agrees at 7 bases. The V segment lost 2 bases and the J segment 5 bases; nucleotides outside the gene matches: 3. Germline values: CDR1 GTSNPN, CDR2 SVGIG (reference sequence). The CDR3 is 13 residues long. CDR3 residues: CAWSYRGHNEQFF. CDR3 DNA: TGTGCCTGGAGTTACAGGGGACACAATGAGCAGTTCTTC.

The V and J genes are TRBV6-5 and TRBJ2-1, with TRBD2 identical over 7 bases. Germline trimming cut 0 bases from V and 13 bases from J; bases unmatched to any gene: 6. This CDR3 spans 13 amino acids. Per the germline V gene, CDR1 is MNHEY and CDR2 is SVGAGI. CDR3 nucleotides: TGTGCCAGCAGTTACTCGACGCGGGAGATACAGTTCTTC. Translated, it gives CASSYSTREIQFF.

This chain's CDR3 is CASSLTGSSYEQYF. For the CDR3, the DNA is TGTGCCAGCAGCTTAACAGGGAGCTCCTACGAGCAGTACTTC. The genes are TRBV7-9 and TRBJ2-7; D perhaps matches TRBD1 (6 bases). The ends were cut back, 2 bases at V and 0 bases at J, with 8 bases in the middle. The CDR3 consists of 14 residues. The germline V gene has CDR1 SEHNR and CDR2 FQNEAQ (reference sequence).

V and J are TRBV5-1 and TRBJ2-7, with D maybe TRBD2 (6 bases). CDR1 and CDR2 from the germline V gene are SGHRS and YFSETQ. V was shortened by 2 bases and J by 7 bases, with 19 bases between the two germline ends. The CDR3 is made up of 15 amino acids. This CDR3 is CASSFRDSSSGEQYF. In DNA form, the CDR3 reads TGCGCCAGCAGCTTCCGGGACTCCAGCTCGGGGGAGCAGTACTTC.

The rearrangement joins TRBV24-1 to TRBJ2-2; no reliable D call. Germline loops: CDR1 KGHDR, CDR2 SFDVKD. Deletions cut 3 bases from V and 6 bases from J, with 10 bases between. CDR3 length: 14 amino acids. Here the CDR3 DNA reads TGTGCCACCAGTGATGCTCGGGTATCCGGGGAGCTGTTTTTT. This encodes CATSDARVSGELFF.

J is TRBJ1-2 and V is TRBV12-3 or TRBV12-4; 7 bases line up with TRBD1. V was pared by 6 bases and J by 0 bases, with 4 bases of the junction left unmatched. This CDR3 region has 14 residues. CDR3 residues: CASSWTGANYGYTF. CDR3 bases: TGTGCCAGCAGCTGGACAGGAGCTAACTATGGCTACACCTTC.

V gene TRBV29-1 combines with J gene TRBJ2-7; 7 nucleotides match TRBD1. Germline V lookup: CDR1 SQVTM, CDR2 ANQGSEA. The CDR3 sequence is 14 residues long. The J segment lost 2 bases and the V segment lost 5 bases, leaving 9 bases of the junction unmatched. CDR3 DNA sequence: TGCAGCGTTTTACCGGGACAGCGAGCCTACGAGCAGTACTTC. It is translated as CSVLPGQRAYEQYF.

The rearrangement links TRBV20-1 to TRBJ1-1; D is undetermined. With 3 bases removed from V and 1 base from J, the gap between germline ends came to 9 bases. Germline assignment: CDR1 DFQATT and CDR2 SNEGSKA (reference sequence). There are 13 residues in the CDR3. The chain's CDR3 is CSARPQTNTEAFF. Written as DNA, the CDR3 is TGCAGTGCTAGGCCCCAGACGAACACTGAAGCTTTCTTT.